This T cell receptor (beta chain) derives from a study of post-analysis software for immune sequencing data. As for this clonotype: Its cognate antigen is unknown. A much larger clone lies one base from this, so it may be a read error.

The authors incorporated unique molecular identifiers into the TCR beta cDNA libraries. TCRdb re-called the PCR reads through MiXCR, storing one row per CDR3 protein. The table lists roughly 620,000 distinct CDR3 sequences, 44% of them singletons. Regarding the study as a whole: Roughly 5 TRBV segments (TRBV5-6, TRBV5-1 and TRBV20-1 among them) occurred more frequently in patients than in controls.

Germline CDR1 reads DFQATT; CDR2 reads SNEGSKA (reference sequence). CDR3 length: 13 residues. Trimming cost V 4 bases and J 8 bases, with 17 bases left between them. The source is a girl aged 10 to 17 with multiple sclerosis. The sample was blood. The chain links TRBV20-1 to TRBJ1-2, with D possibly TRBD1 on 5 matching bases. CDR3 loop: CSATGRGAAGYTF. CDR3 nucleotide sequence: TGCAGTGCTACGGGACGGGGAGCAGCGGGCTACACCTTC.